This record concerns one T cell receptor (beta chain) sequence. Its antigen is unknown. No much larger clonotype is one base removed from it; base qualities were not supplied. The data are from a study of Ad26.COV2.S vaccination and SARS-CoV-2 variants (dated by TCRdb to about 2021). As for the study more broadly: Sequencing of the TCRbeta repertoire served to evaluate the specificity and breadth of SARS-CoV-2-reactive T cell receptors following Ad26.COV2.S vaccination. A total of about 30 samples were included in the TCR-sequenced set, comprising approximately 20 Ad26.COV2.S vaccine recipients, 5 placebo recipients and 8 SARS-CoV-2 convalescent individuals. Here is what the overall study found, with its caveats: Comparable non-spike TCR breadth was observed between vaccine and placebo recipients, consistent with only spike being contained in the vaccine. Substantial breadth of spike-specific CD8+ and CD4+ T cell responses was reported after vaccination. The authors noted that the TCR breadth and depth analyses may have underestimated total T cell responses. Ad26.COV2.S recipients had higher spike-specific TCR breadth than placebo recipients (P = 0.0014).

CDR1 MNHEY and CDR2 SVGEGT were looked up in the germline V gene. The CDR3 measures 14 amino acids from cysteine to phenylalanine. Just CDR3 DNA is preserved here, 42 bases in frame from base 1. V trim: 2 bases; J trim: 6 bases; unmatched bases: 4. In light of the paper, this sample's time point label describes: individuals recovered from natural SARS-CoV-2 infection. TCRbeta CDR3 regions were sequenced with the immunoSEQ Assay. After extraction, genomic DNA underwent amplification by bias-controlled multiplex PCR, followed by high-throughput sequencing. The authors' pipeline ran thus. To quantify the absolute abundance of every unique TCRbeta CDR3 region, sequences were collapsed and filtered. Usable DNA was measured by amplifying reference genes present in all nucleated cells, and TCRbeta template counts were normalized to that usable DNA to estimate T cell fraction. Repertoire TCRs were annotated as SARS-CoV-2-specific by exact matching of V gene, CDR3 amino acid sequence and J gene to a known reactive TCR set. MIRA supplied the reference SARS-CoV-2 TCR set, which was filtered for enrichment in COVID-19-positive ImmuneCODE repertoires so that public or cross-reactive TCRs were removed. Drawing on the MIRA antigens, annotated TCRs were analysed further at the level of specific ORF or position within ORF. Depth was the summed frequency of annotated unique rearrangements, while breadth was defined as annotated unique rearrangements over total unique productive rearrangements. Two-sided Wilcoxon rank-sum tests were applied when comparing TCR breadth between groups. This immuneACCESS table, as held by TCRdb, lists in-frame sequences with V and J called but not all clones. Of the missing ones, under half trace to an unresolved V gene in checked studies; the others have no known cause. V, J and clone size derive from that table, while D and trimming were established from the DNA sequence. For this sample there are roughly 380,000 clones; roughly 94% appear just once. The ten top clones hold 3% to 5% of the sample.

The TCR sequence derives from a human donor who had recovered from COVID-19. The sequences come from peripheral blood, collected after recovery from COVID-19. In this chain, TRBV6-2 or TRBV6-3 is recombined with TRBJ2-3, and 8 junction bases match TRBD1. The CDR3 is CASSYPDRVDTQYF. The nucleotide sequence reads TGTGCCAGCAGTTACCCGGACAGGGTGGATACGCAGTATTTT.